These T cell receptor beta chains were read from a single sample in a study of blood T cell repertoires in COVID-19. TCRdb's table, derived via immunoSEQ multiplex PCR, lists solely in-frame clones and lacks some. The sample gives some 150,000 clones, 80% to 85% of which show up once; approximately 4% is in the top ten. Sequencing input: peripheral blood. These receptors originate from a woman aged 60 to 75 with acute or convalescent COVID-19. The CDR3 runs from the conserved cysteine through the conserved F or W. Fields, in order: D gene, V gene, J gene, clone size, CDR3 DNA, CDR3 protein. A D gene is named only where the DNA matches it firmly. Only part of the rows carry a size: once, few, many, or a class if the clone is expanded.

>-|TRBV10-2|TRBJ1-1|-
TGCGCCAGCAGGCGCGGGGCCAACACTGAAGCTTTCTTT
CASRRGANTEAFF
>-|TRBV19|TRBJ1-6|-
TGTGCCAGTAGTACCAGACAGCCACCCCTCCACTTT
CASSTRQPPLHF
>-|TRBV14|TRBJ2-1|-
TGTGCCAGCAGCCAAGATCACGGGTCCTACAATGAGCAGTTCTTC
CASSQDHGSYNEQFF
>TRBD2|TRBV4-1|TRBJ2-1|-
TGCGCCAGCAGCCAGGTCCTCCCTAGCGGGAGTAGCATCTTC
CASSQVLPSGSSIF
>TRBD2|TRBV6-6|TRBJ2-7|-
TGTGCCAGCAGCCCAGTCCCGGGACTAGCGACCACAGGGGCCCATTACGAGCAGTACTTC
CASSPVPGLATTGAHYEQYF
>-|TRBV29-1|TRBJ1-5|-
TGCAGCGTCCAGGCAAATGGGGGGACCAATCAGCCCCAGCATTTT
CSVQANGGTNQPQHF
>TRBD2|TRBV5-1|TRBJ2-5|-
TGCGCCAGCAGCTTGTCCCCGGGGGGGAGCCAAGAGACCCAGTACTTC
CASSLSPGGSQETQYF
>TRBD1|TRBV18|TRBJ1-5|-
TGTGCCAGCTCCGGACAGGGATACGGAAATCAGCCCCAGCATTTT
CASSGQGYGNQPQHF
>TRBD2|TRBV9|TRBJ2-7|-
TGTGCCAGCAGCGGGACTAGCTTCCACGAGCAGTACTTC
CASSGTSFHEQYF
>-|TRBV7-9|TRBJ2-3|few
TGTGCCAGCAGCTTAGTAGCGACTAGCACAGATACGCAGTATTTT
CASSLVATSTDTQYF
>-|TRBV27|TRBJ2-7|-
TGTGCCAGCAGTTTAACAGATACCTACGAGCAGTACTTC
CASSLTDTYEQYF
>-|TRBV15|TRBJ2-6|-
TGTGCCACCAGCAGAGATATAGGGGCTGGGGCCAACGTCCTGACTTTC
CATSRDIGAGANVLTF
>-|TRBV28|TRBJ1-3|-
TGTGCCAGCACCCAGGTGGCCTCTGGAAACACCATATATTTT
CASTQVASGNTIYF
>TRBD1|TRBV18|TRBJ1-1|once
TGTGCCAGCTCATCGGACAGGAGGAACACTGAAGCTTTCTTT
CASSSDRRNTEAFF
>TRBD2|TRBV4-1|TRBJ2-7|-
TGCGCCAGCAGCCAAGATGGACTAGCGGGAGGTCGGCACGAGCAGTACTTC
CASSQDGLAGGRHEQYF
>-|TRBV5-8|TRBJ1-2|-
TGTGCCAGCAGCTCTTGGGAGGGGAACTATGGCTACACCTTC
CASSSWEGNYGYTF
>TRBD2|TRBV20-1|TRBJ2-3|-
TGCAGTGCTAGACTAGCGGTTACGCAGTATTTT
CSARLAVTQYF